A selection of T cell receptor beta chains follows, all from one sample in a study of OX40 agonist ivuxolimab in advanced cancers. Profiling relied on immunoSEQ multiplex PCR, and the TCRdb table lists in-frame clones only, not all of them. The sample yields under 150,000 clones, 90% seen once. Sequences were derived from CD4+ or CD8+ T cells sorted from blood, sampled in a trial of the OX40 agonist ivuxolimab. All receptors derive from an adult with an advanced solid tumor such as melanoma, head and neck, liver or kidney cancer. Both conserved end residues are part of each CDR3. A D gene is named only where the DNA matches it firmly. Clone size is shown for a subset of rows, as once, few, many or a class of expanded clone.

once,.,TRBJ2-7,TRBV11-2,TGTGCCAGCAGCCTAACTACCGGACAGACAAGCTCCTACGAGCAGTACTTC,CASSLTTGQTSSYEQYF
once,.,TRBJ1-5,TRBV7-2,TGTGCCAGCAGCTTAGCGTCCCCAGTGGATCAGCCCCAGCATTTT,CASSLASPVDQPQHF
.,TRBD2,TRBJ2-1,TRBV10-3,TGTGCCATCAGTGTGCGTGTGACTAGCGGGAACAATGAGCAGTTCTTC,CAISVRVTSGNNEQFF
.,.,TRBJ2-2,TRBV5-6,TGTGCCAGCAGCTTGACAGAAAATACCCACACCGGGGAGCTGTTTTTT,CASSLTENTHTGELFF
.,.,TRBJ1-1,TRBV6-5,TGTGCCAGCAGTTACTCGGAGCAGGTGAACACTGAAGCTTTCTTT,CASSYSEQVNTEAFF
.,.,TRBJ2-6,TRBV5-1,TGCGCCAGCAGCTTTGAAAGCTCTGGGGCCAACGTCCTGACTTTC,CASSFESSGANVLTF
.,TRBD2,TRBJ2-1,TRBV27,TGTGCCAGCACGACAACTCTAACTAGCGGGAGTGAACAGTTCTTC,CASTTTLTSGSEQFF
.,.,TRBJ2-6,TRBV6-6,TGTGCCAGCAGTCGGGGCGGGGAAGCTGGGGCCAACGTCCTGACTTTC,CASSRGGEAGANVLTF
.,TRBD1,TRBJ2-7,TRBV6-1,TGTGCCAGCGCACAGGGGGCGAAAGAGCAGTACTTC,CASAQGAKEQYF
.,TRBD1,TRBJ2-6,TRBV7-2,TGTGCCAGCAGCCCGCAGACAGGGAAAACCAACGTCCTGACTTTC,CASSPQTGKTNVLTF
once,.,TRBJ1-5,TRBV7-8,TGTGCCAGCAGCTTATCGAAGGCGCCGAACCCAAATCAGCCCCAGCATTTT,CASSLSKAPNPNQPQHF
.,.,TRBJ1-5,TRBV7-8,TGTGCCAGCAGCTCCCGGGACCGGGATTGGGAGGGCAATCAGCCCCAGCATTTT,CASSSRDRDWEGNQPQHF
.,TRBD2,TRBJ2-1,TRBV7-9,TGTGCCAGCAGCGATAGCGGGACCCTCGATGAGCAGTTCTTC,CASSDSGTLDEQFF
.,TRBD1,TRBJ1-1,TRBV6-5,TGTGCCAGCCGGACAGGGGTGAACACTGAAGCTTTCTTT,CASRTGVNTEAFF
.,TRBD1,TRBJ1-3,TRBV5-1,TGCGCCAGCAGCTTGGGTGACAGGGTCCCCTCTGGAAACACCATATATTTT,CASSLGDRVPSGNTIYF
.,.,TRBJ1-2,TRBV25-1,TGTGCCAGCAGTGAACGGATTGGAGGGTATGATGGCTACACCTTC,CASSERIGGYDGYTF
.,.,TRBJ1-1,TRBV19,TGTGCCAGTAGGAGCAAGAACACTGAAGCTTTCTTT,CASRSKNTEAFF
few,.,TRBJ1-1,TRBV28,TGTGCCAGCAGTTTAAGACCAGGACCCCTTGAAGCTTTCTTT,CASSLRPGPLEAFF
.,.,TRBJ2-2,TRBV28,TGTGCCAGCAGCCATATTGGGCAGTCGAACACCGGGGAGCTGTTTTTT,CASSHIGQSNTGELFF
.,TRBD1,TRBJ1-1,TRBV7-3,TGTGCCAGCAGCTTACAGGGGGCTTTGAACACTGAAGCTTTCTTT,CASSLQGALNTEAFF
.,.,TRBJ2-5,TRBV27,TGTGCCAGCAGTCTTCAAGAGACCCAGTACTTC,CASSLQETQYF
.,.,TRBJ2-3,TRBV9,TGTGCCAGCAGCGTAGGGCAGGGTGGAACAGATACGCAGTATTTT,CASSVGQGGTDTQYF
.,.,TRBJ1-1,TRBV19,TGTGCCAGTAGTAGGGGGACGGGAGGGCGCTCGAACACTGAAGCTTTCTTT,CASSRGTGGRSNTEAFF
once,TRBD1,TRBJ2-5,TRBV28,TGTGCCAGCAGTGCCCCCGGACAGGACCAAGAGACCCAGTACTTC,CASSAPGQDQETQYF
.,TRBD1,TRBJ1-2,TRBV13,TGTGCCAGCAGCCCCGGGACAGGGCAAAACTATGGCTACACCTTC,CASSPGTGQNYGYTF
.,.,TRBJ2-7,TRBV30,TGTGCCTGGAGAAGATCCCTAGCGAGCTCCTACGAGCAGTACTTC,CAWRRSLASSYEQYF
.,.,TRBJ1-2,TRBV20-1,TGCAGTGCTAGAAGTATATATGGCTACACCTTC,CSARSIYGYTF
once,TRBD1,TRBJ1-5,TRBV28,TGTGCCAGCAGTCCCGGACAGGTCAATCAGCCCCAGCATTTT,CASSPGQVNQPQHF
.,TRBD1,TRBJ2-2,TRBV5-1,TGCGCCAGCAGTCGGACAGGGTTGAACACCGGGGAGCTGTTTTTT,CASSRTGLNTGELFF
.,TRBD2,TRBJ2-2,TRBV5-5,TGTGCCAGCAGCTTTACTAGCGGGACGATCGGGGAGCTGTTTTTT,CASSFTSGTIGELFF
.,TRBD2,TRBJ2-4,TRBV4-2,TGTGCCAGCAGCTTTACTAGCGAGGCCAAAAACATTCAGTACTTC,CASSFTSEAKNIQYF
.,TRBD1,TRBJ1-3,TRBV5-1,TGCGCCAGCAGCTTGGGGGACAGTGTGAACACCATATATTTT,CASSLGDSVNTIYF
.,TRBD2,TRBJ2-5,TRBV27,TGTGCCAGCAGTTCCCTTGGGGGGGGCCAAGAGACCCAGTACTTC,CASSSLGGGQETQYF
.,.,TRBJ2-7,TRBV29-1,TGCAGCGTTGGACAGCGGAACTCCTACGAGCAGTACTTC,CSVGQRNSYEQYF
.,.,TRBJ2-7,TRBV4-2,TGTGCCAGCAGCCAAGAGTGGGAGCGATCCTACGAGCAGTACTTC,CASSQEWERSYEQYF
.,.,TRBJ1-1,TRBV5-1,TGCGCCAGCAGCTTGCACAGTTCGAACACTGAAGCTTTCTTT,CASSLHSSNTEAFF
.,.,TRBJ2-2,TRBV5-1,TGCGCCAGCAGCTCCCAGGTGGGGAACACCGGGGAGCTGTTTTTT,CASSSQVGNTGELFF
.,.,TRBJ1-2,TRBV9,TGTGCCAGCAGCGCGTTAGGGAGGCTCATCTATGGCTACACCTTC,CASSALGRLIYGYTF
.,.,TRBJ1-1,TRBV6-5,TGTGCCAGCAGTTATGACGGGGTGGGCACTGAAGCTTTCTTT,CASSYDGVGTEAFF
.,.,TRBJ1-5,TRBV6-1,TGTGCCAGCAGTGAGGGGACCGCTGCGGGTCAGCCCCAGCATTTT,CASSEGTAAGQPQHF
.,.,TRBJ1-2,TRBV5-1,TGCGCCAGCAGCCCCGGGGGTGGCTATGGCTACACCTTC,CASSPGGGYGYTF
once,.,TRBJ2-6,TRBV7-2,TGTGCCAGCCCTAAGAAGGCGCTTGGGGCCAACGTCCTGACTTTC,CASPKKALGANVLTF
.,.,TRBJ1-1,TRBV5-4,TGTGCCAGCAGCATGTGGACCGCGGGCACTTGGGGGGCTTTCTTT,CASSMWTAGTWGAFF
.,TRBD1,TRBJ1-5,TRBV4-3,TGCGCCAGCAGCCAAGAAACAGGGGTTAGCAATCAGCCCCAGCATTTT,CASSQETGVSNQPQHF
.,TRBD2,TRBJ2-7,TRBV5-4,TGTGCCAGCAGCTCAAAGCGGGGCCCTAGCTCCTACGAGCAGTACTTC,CASSSKRGPSSYEQYF
.,TRBD1,TRBJ1-2,TRBV2,TGTGCCAGCAGCACGGGACAGGGAGATGGCTACACCTTC,CASSTGQGDGYTF
.,.,TRBJ2-7,TRBV28,TGTGCCAGCAGGTCTGGGGACAAGTCCTACGAGCAGTACTTC,CASRSGDKSYEQYF
.,TRBD2,TRBJ2-1,TRBV7-7,TGTGCTAGCAGCCTAGCGGGAGTGATAAATGAGCAGTTCTTC,CASSLAGVINEQFF